This TCR beta chain was sequenced during a study of cytomegalovirus exposure and HLA in healthy donors. The CDR3 spans 14 residues. The germline V and J ends were trimmed by 4 bases and 7 bases, with 14 bases remaining between them. Germline CDR1 KGHSH, CDR2 LQKENI. Researchers ran the PCR with 60 Vbeta and 13 Jbeta primers. Clones were read by immunoSEQ multiplex PCR, and TCRdb kept only the in-frame ones, dropping some. The sample holds 150,000 to 200,000 clones, approximately 80% seen once. This receptor was obtained from a woman aged 40 to 50 in good health and CMV-seropositive. Sample: PBMCs. The rearrangement links TRBV18 to TRBJ2-1, with D maybe TRBD1 (6 bases). DNA for the CDR3: TGTGCCAGCTCACAACAGGGTATGTCTAATGAGCAGTTCTTC. The encoded protein is CASSQQGMSNEQFF.